This TCR beta chain emerged from a study of T cells after posttransplantation cyclophosphamide. This table comes from immunoSEQ multiplex PCR, and its TCRdb copy is limited to in-frame clones, with some not included. The top ten hold about 0.13% of the sample, which has over 20,000 clones, about 98% seen once. Whole-study results and caveats: Recipient CMV seropositivity and CMV reactivation strongly tracked TRB clonality. Donor CD8+ memory clones often dominated recipient blood repertoires at later times.

As regards this clone: The antigen is undetermined.

Sequencing was performed on naive CD8+ T cells sorted from PBMCs. This TCR derives from a man aged 40-55 years in good health, CMV-negative, and a related stem cell transplant donor.

CDR3 nucleotide sequence: TGTGCCAGCAGTTCAGGGGGGCTTGGAAACACCATATATTTT. Protein: CASSSGGLGNTIYF. The chain joins TRBV9 to TRBJ1-3; 7 nucleotides align to TRBD1. Germline lookup yields CDR1 SGDLS and CDR2 YYNGEE. J was trimmed by 3 bases and V by 5 bases; bases with no gene match: 5. The CDR3 extends over 14 amino acids.